Shown below are 30 T cell receptor beta chains from a single sample sequenced in a study of T cell responses to AZD1222 COVID-19 vaccine (dated by TCRdb to the early 2020s). Libraries came from the immunoSEQ multiplex PCR assay. TCRdb limited this immuneACCESS table to in-frame rearrangements with V and J called. A share of clones is missing; checked studies link under half to unresolved V genes, and the rest is unexplained. This sample holds some 180,000 clones; approximately 93% were observed only once. Over 1.5% of the sample rests with the top ten. Explained via the paper, the time point label denotes: about 28 days (+/-7) after the second vaccine dose. The sequences come from peripheral blood, collected 28 days after the second AZD1222 dose. The receptors were gathered from an adult who received the AZD1222 COVID-19 vaccine.

The chain combines TRBV7-9 with TRBJ2-1; 7 bases match TRBD2. Germline CDR1 SEHNR, CDR2 FQNEAQ (reference sequence). The CDR3 covers 15 residues. V lost 7 bases and J lost 4; bases outside the gene matches: 10. DNA of the CDR3: TGTGCCAGCACTTCAGCGGGGCAAACGTACAATGAGCAGTTCTTC. It encodes CASTSAGQTYNEQFF.

This clone was observed a single time. The chain employs TRBV3-1 (or the pseudogene TRBV3-2) and TRBJ1-5, with a weak D call TRBD1 (5 bases). This CDR3 has 13 amino acids. V dropped 0 bases and J dropped 7 bases, with 7 bases sitting between them. The germline CDR1 and CDR2 sequences are LGHDT and YNNKEL (reference sequence). DNA of the CDR3: TGTGCCAGCAGCCAAGAGAGGGGACAGCCCCAGCATTTT. It codes for CASSQERGQPQHF.

The chain carries TRBV25-1 and TRBJ2-5; D unresolved. In germline, CDR1 is MGHDK, CDR2 SYGVNS. This CDR3 spans 16 amino acids. The V gene lost 0 bases and the J gene lost 0 bases, with 11 bases spanning the gap. The CDR3 DNA sequence: TGTGCCAGCAGTGAATATCGGGCAGATCACCAAGAGACCCAGTACTTC. This translates into CASSEYRADHQETQYF. The full variable domain, in which reference TRBV25-1 and TRBJ2-5 provide the parts outside the CDR3, is EADIYQTPRYLVIGTGKKITLECSQTMGHDKMYWYQQDPGMELHLIHYSYGVNSTEKGDLSSESTVSRIRTEHFPLTLESARPSHTSQYLCASSEYRADHQETQYFGPGTRLLVL.

This clone was counted once. V is TRBV11-2 and J is TRBJ2-7; weak D call: TRBD2 (8 bases). There are 16 residues in the CDR3. Germline CDR1 SGHAT, CDR2 FQNNGV. V was trimmed by 5 bases and J by 3 bases, leaving 20 bases between them. The CDR3 reads CASSQGGGGPYYEQYF. In DNA form, the CDR3 reads TGTGCCAGCAGCCAGGGGGGCGGGGGGCCTTACTACGAGCAGTACTTC. Using reference TRBV11-2 and TRBJ2-7 for the parts outside the CDR3, the full variable domain is EAGVAQSPRYKIIEKRQSVAFWCNPISGHATLYWYQQILGQGPKLLIQFQNNGVVDDSQLPKDRFSAERLKGVDSTLKIQPAKLEDSAVYLCASSQGGGGPYYEQYFGPGTRLTVT.

V is TRBV19 and J is TRBJ1-4; D is perhaps TRBD1 (5 bases). This CDR3 region has 15 residues. Germline V CDR1 and CDR2: LNHDA, SQIVND (reference sequence). Trimming took off 3 bases at V and 8 bases at J, with 16 bases between the two ends. For the CDR3, the DNA is TGTGCCAGTAGTATTCGGGACGCGGGCCCAGAAAAACTGTTTTTT. Translated, it gives CASSIRDAGPEKLFF.

The genes are TRBV7-9 and TRBJ1-4, with TRBD1 identical over 11 bases. After removal of 1 base from V and 7 bases from J, the junction contained 5 bases not matched to a gene. Germline values: CDR1 SEHNR, CDR2 FQNEAQ (reference sequence). CDR3 length: 16 residues. The CDR3 sequence: CASSLGSGTGGEKLFF. The CDR3 nucleotides are TGTGCCAGCAGCTTAGGTTCCGGGACAGGGGGTGAAAAACTGTTTTTT.

The rearrangement joins TRBV2 to TRBJ1-1; 7 positions match TRBD1. J was trimmed by 4 bases and V by 2 bases; bases with no gene match: 7. From germline, CDR1 is SNHLY and CDR2 FYNNEI. The CDR3 totals 15 residues. This chain's CDR3 is CASSEFRGQSTEAFF. The CDR3 bases are TGTGCCAGCAGTGAATTTAGGGGACAGAGCACTGAAGCTTTCTTT.

The gene calls are TRBV20-1 and TRBJ2-1; D uncertain. V gave up 3 bases and J gave up 7 bases, with 13 bases separating them. The CDR3 sequence is 13 residues long. Germline lookup yields CDR1 DFQATT and CDR2 SNEGSKA (reference sequence). The CDR3 region has the DNA TGCAGTGCTAGTCGTCTTGTGGGGAATGAGCAGTTCTTC. This encodes CSASRLVGNEQFF.

Remarks on this clone: Compared with germline, one end of the junction differs, possibly owing to a read error. CDR3 loop: CASSRTGVNEKLFF. CDR3 DNA sequence: TGTGCTAGCAGCCGGACAGGGGTTAATGAAAAACTGTTTTTT. The V call is TRBV7-7, the J call TRBJ1-4; 9 nucleotides align to TRBD1. Germline-derived CDR1 and CDR2 are SSHAT and FNYEAQ (reference sequence). This CDR3 is 14 amino acids long.

The genes are TRBV6-5 and TRBJ2-1; 9 nucleotides agree with TRBD2. Germline V CDR1 and CDR2: MNHEY, SVGAGI. J was trimmed by 11 bases and V by 5 bases; bases with no gene match: 10. This CDR3 contains 14 residues. In nucleotides, the CDR3 is TGTGCCAGCAGTCCCCCCTCTGGGACTAGCAAGCAGTTCTTC. This translates into CASSPPSGTSKQFF.

The CDR3 protein is CASNTGSTEAFF. Here the CDR3 DNA reads TGCGCCAGCAATACAGGGAGCACTGAAGCTTTCTTT. The rearrangement uses TRBV10-1 and TRBJ1-1, with D tentatively TRBD1 (6 bases). CDR3 length equals 12 residues. Germline loops: CDR1 WNHNN, CDR2 SYGVQD (reference sequence). With 7 bases removed from V and 4 bases from J, the gap between germline ends came to 10 bases.

The rearrangement joins TRBV6-5 to TRBJ2-1; 12 bases agree with TRBD2. This CDR3 is 15 amino acids long. V was clipped by 5 bases and J by 4 bases; unmatched bases: 3. The germline V gene encodes CDR1 MNHEY and CDR2 SVGAGI. In nucleotides, the CDR3 is TGTGCCAGCAGTCGGACTAGCGGGGATTACAATGAGCAGTTCTTC. It translates to CASSRTSGDYNEQFF.

The chain recombines TRBV5-6 with TRBJ2-7; no definite D call. The CDR3 length is 14 residues. Trimming shortened V by 4 bases and J by 4 bases, and 15 bases separated the two germline ends. Germline CDR1 and CDR2: SGHDT and YYEEEE. The CDR3 sequence: CASSLAGVAYEQYF. The CDR3 bases are TGTGCCAGCAGCCTGGCTGGGGTGGCATACGAGCAGTACTTC.

The J gene is TRBJ1-5, the V gene TRBV10-3; no definite D call. The CDR3 totals 15 residues. V gave up 3 bases and J gave up 0 bases, with 9 bases separating them. Germline assignment: CDR1 ENHRY and CDR2 SYGVKD. In DNA, the CDR3 is TGTGCCATCAGTGATCCGGGAGATAGCAATCAGCCCCAGCATTTT. Its translation: CAISDPGDSNQPQHF.

V gene TRBV4-1 combines with J gene TRBJ2-2; 13 bases agree with TRBD2. Unmatched junction bases numbered 13, after V lost 5 bases and J lost 4 bases. Germline CDR1 and CDR2: MGHRA and YSYEKL. The CDR3 spans 19 residues. DNA for the CDR3: TGCGCCAGCAGCAAAGGCCAGGGACTAGCGGGATTTGGCACCGGGGAGCTGTTTTTT. Amino acids: CASSKGQGLAGFGTGELFF.

The CDR3 here is CASSVATGVPYNEQFF. The CDR3 bases are TGTGCCAGCAGCGTAGCTACAGGGGTTCCTTACAATGAGCAGTTCTTC. The rearrangement links TRBV9 to TRBJ2-1, with 7 nucleotides matching TRBD1. Per the germline V gene, CDR1 is SGDLS and CDR2 is YYNGEE. CDR3 size: 16 residues. V was clipped by 0 bases and J by 4 bases; unmatched bases: 7.

This sequence joins TRBV12-3 or TRBV12-4 and TRBJ1-2; 7 bases are shared with TRBD1. The CDR3 has 13 residues. Unmatched junction bases numbered 8, after V lost 8 bases and J lost 5 bases. The CDR3 loop is CASFDRVGYGYTF. DNA for the CDR3: TGTGCCAGCTTCGACAGGGTAGGGTATGGCTACACCTTC.

V is TRBV3-1 (or the pseudogene TRBV3-2) and J is TRBJ2-7; tentative D call: TRBD2 (6 bases). V lost 4 bases and J lost 9, with 19 bases in between. This CDR3 region has 14 residues. CDR1 is LGHDT, CDR2 YNNKEL, per germline (reference sequence). CDR3 amino acids: CASSPRPTSLGQYF. In nucleotides, the CDR3 is TGTGCCAGCAGCCCCAGACCGACTAGTTTGGGGCAGTACTTC.

This rearrangement joins TRBV18 to TRBJ2-7; TRBD2 might be the D (6 bases). Germline lookup yields CDR1 KGHSH and CDR2 LQKENI. CDR3 length: 15 amino acids. Trimming pared 1 base from V and 7 bases from J, leaving 17 bases between. CDR3 in amino acids: CASSPHRDLAVEQYF. CDR3 coding DNA: TGTGCCAGCTCACCACACCGGGACTTAGCAGTTGAGCAGTACTTC. Complete variable domain (other parts from reference TRBV18 and TRBJ2-7): NAGVMQNPRHLVRRRGQEARLRCSPMKGHSHVYWYRQLPEEGLKFMVYLQKENIIDESGMPKERFSAEFPKEGPSILRIQQVVRGDSAAYFCASSPHRDLAVEQYFGPGTRLTVT.

This chain connects TRBV7-9 to TRBJ1-1; a possible D gene is TRBD1 (5 bases). The CDR3 covers 13 residues. The V gene's germline CDR1 is SEHNR and CDR2 FQNEAQ (reference sequence). Between the trimmed V and J ends, which lost 3 bases and 1 base, there was a span of 6 bases. CDR3 nucleotide sequence: TGTGCCAGCAGCTTTCAGGGGAACACTGAAGCTTTCTTT. Encoded protein: CASSFQGNTEAFF.

The rearrangement joins TRBV25-1 to TRBJ1-1, with D possibly matching TRBD1 (5 bases). V lost 3 bases to trimming and J lost 0 bases, with 14 bases between them. The germline V gene encodes CDR1 MGHDK and CDR2 SYGVNS. The CDR3 has 16 residues. Here the CDR3 reads CASSDPGRGVNTEAFF. The CDR3, as DNA: TGTGCCAGCAGTGACCCGGGTAGAGGGGTGAACACTGAAGCTTTCTTT.

This chain uses TRBV30 with TRBJ2-3; weak D call: TRBD1 (6 bases). V shed 1 base and J shed 5 bases, with 13 bases lying between them. The CDR3 runs 14 residues. Germline CDR1 and CDR2: GTSNPN and SVGIG (reference sequence). CDR3 region: CAWSGQVLIDTQYF. The CDR3 nucleotides are TGTGCCTGGAGTGGACAGGTCCTAATAGATACGCAGTATTTT.

J is TRBJ2-1 and V is TRBV19; no reliable D call. The germline CDR1 and CDR2 sequences are LNHDA and SQIVND (reference sequence). Trimming removed 5 bases at V and 7 bases at J, with 6 bases between. CDR3 length equals 11 residues. Written as DNA, the CDR3 is TGTGCCAGTAGTGTCAAGAATGAGCAGTTCTTC. Encoded protein: CASSVKNEQFF.

This clone was seen a single time. The chain has TRBV10-1 and TRBJ2-1; D ambiguous. Per germline, CDR1 WNHNN and CDR2 SYGVQD (reference sequence). V was cut by 0 bases and J by 4 bases, with 4 bases left in between. The CDR3 consists of 13 residues. The CDR3 bases are TGCGCCAGCAGTGAGTCGTCTTACAATGAGCAGTTCTTC. Its protein is CASSESSYNEQFF.

This chain links TRBV29-1 with TRBJ2-1; no clear D gene. V gave up 8 bases and J gave up 1 base, with 12 bases separating them. This CDR3 has 13 amino acids. Germline V gene data show CDR1 as SQVTM and CDR2 as ANQGSEA. The CDR3 spells CSSYGLSYNEQFF. In DNA, the CDR3 is TGCAGCTCATACGGGTTGTCCTACAATGAGCAGTTCTTC.

The V and J genes are TRBV11-2 and TRBJ2-3; TRBD2 is a possible D gene (5 bases). Germline CDR1 reads SGHAT; CDR2 reads FQNNGV. The V and J ends lost 4 bases and 2 bases respectively, with 13 bases between them. The CDR3 loop spans 15 amino acids. CDR3 sequence (DNA): TGTGCCAGCAGCTGGGAATGGACTGACACAGATACGCAGTATTTT. It translates to CASSWEWTDTDTQYF.

This clone is a singleton in its sample. This chain joins TRBV14 and TRBJ2-7; D may correspond to TRBD1 or TRBD2 (5 bases each). Germline V gene sequence: CDR1 SGHDN, CDR2 FVKESK. The length of the CDR3 is 14 residues. V dropped 5 bases and J dropped 4 bases, with 15 bases sitting between them. The CDR3 loop reads CASSSGALRYEQYF. CDR3 DNA sequence: TGTGCCAGCAGCTCCGGGGCTCTACGGTACGAGCAGTACTTC.

This chain uses TRBV7-2 with TRBJ2-1, with 9 bases identical to TRBD2. CDR1 SGHTA and CDR2 FQGNSA come from the germline V gene. V trimming: 3 bases; J trimming: 8 bases; junction bases outside the gene matches: 5. The length of the CDR3 is 14 residues. CDR3 amino acids: CASSLRRGGYEQFF. The CDR3, as DNA: TGTGCCAGCAGCTTGAGGCGGGGGGGCTATGAGCAGTTCTTC.

The chain carries TRBV19 and TRBJ1-2; 8 nucleotides align to TRBD1. The CDR3 contains 17 residues. Germline values: CDR1 LNHDA, CDR2 SQIVND (reference sequence). J lost 4 bases, V lost 3 bases, and 13 bases had no gene match. CDR3 residues: CASSIGDRPGGSYGYTF. CDR3 nucleotides: TGTGCCAGTAGTATTGGGGACAGGCCGGGAGGTAGCTATGGCTACACCTTC.

The V and J genes are TRBV15 and TRBJ2-2; perhaps TRBD1 as D (6 bases). Germline lookup yields CDR1 LNHNV and CDR2 YYDKDF (reference sequence). There are 16 residues in the CDR3. V shed 6 bases and J shed 3 bases, with 17 bases lying between them. The CDR3 region has the DNA TGTGCCACCAGAAAGCCGGGCAGGGGTTACACCGGGGAGCTGTTTTTT. This gives the protein CATRKPGRGYTGELFF.